These T cell receptor beta chains were read from a single sample in a study of control samples from healthy donors and cancer patients. Only in-frame clones appear in the TCRdb table, and some are missing; sequencing was by immunoSEQ multiplex PCR. The sample records some 250,000 clones, over 75% being singletons. What was sequenced was PBMCs. These receptor sequences come from a woman aged 55-69 years with lung cancer. Both conserved end residues are part of each CDR3. Each record gives: V gene, J gene, clone size, D gene, CDR3 protein, CDR3 DNA. D genes are given only for firm matches. Expanded clones get a size class; other rows say once, few or many, or leave the size out.

V: TRBV6-4
J: TRBJ2-1
size: few
D: NA
CDR3: CASSTDRASNEQFF
DNA: TGTGCCAGCAGTACAGACAGAGCTTCCAATGAGCAGTTCTTC

V: TRBV2
J: TRBJ2-1
size: NA
D: NA
CDR3: CASSEGGPNEQFF
DNA: TGTGCCAGCAGTGAGGGGGGCCCCAATGAGCAGTTCTTC

V: TRBV27
J: TRBJ2-6
size: NA
D: NA
CDR3: CASSTRVLGANVLTF
DNA: TGTGCCAGCAGTACCAGGGTCCTTGGGGCCAACGTCCTGACTTTC

V: TRBV6-5
J: TRBJ1-6
size: NA
D: NA
CDR3: CASGSGAGLNSPLHF
DNA: TGTGCCAGCGGGTCAGGGGCAGGCCTCAATTCACCCCTCCACTTT

V: TRBV18
J: TRBJ2-5
size: NA
D: NA
CDR3: CASSTAGGREGETQYF
DNA: TGTGCCAGCTCGACGGCAGGGGGGAGAGAGGGAGAGACCCAGTACTTC

V: TRBV29-1
J: TRBJ2-5
size: NA
D: NA
CDR3: CSVHRARETQYF
DNA: TGCAGCGTCCACAGGGCAAGGGAGACCCAGTACTTC

V: TRBV5-1
J: TRBJ2-5
size: NA
D: NA
CDR3: CASSFIDPQSETQYF
DNA: TGCGCCAGCAGCTTTATAGACCCCCAGTCGGAGACCCAGTACTTC

V: TRBV28
J: TRBJ1-6
size: once
D: TRBD1
CDR3: CASNIQGYNSPLHF
DNA: TGTGCCAGCAATATACAGGGGTATAATTCACCCCTCCACTTT

V: TRBV10-3
J: TRBJ2-2
size: NA
D: TRBD1
CDR3: CAISGGGQGRTGELFF
DNA: TGTGCCATCAGTGGAGGGGGACAGGGGCGCACCGGGGAGCTGTTTTTT

V: TRBV19
J: TRBJ2-7
size: NA
D: NA
CDR3: CASSISQGPGNEQYF
DNA: TGTGCCAGTAGTATTTCCCAGGGCCCGGGAAACGAGCAGTACTTC

V: TRBV14
J: TRBJ1-6
size: once
D: NA
CDR3: CASSQDPSGLNSPLHF
DNA: TGTGCCAGCAGCCAAGATCCATCAGGGTTGAATTCACCCCTCCACTTT

V: TRBV5-1
J: TRBJ2-2
size: few
D: NA
CDR3: CASTLDSLGTGELFF
DNA: TGCGCCAGCACCTTGGACAGTTTAGGCACCGGGGAGCTGTTTTTT

V: TRBV19
J: TRBJ2-1
size: NA
D: NA
CDR3: CASSTGLGYNEQFF
DNA: TGTGCCAGTAGTACAGGGCTCGGGTACAATGAGCAGTTCTTC

V: TRBV14
J: TRBJ1-1
size: NA
D: NA
CDR3: CASSQGRGAIRMNTEAFF
DNA: TGTGCCAGCAGCCAAGGAAGAGGCGCTATACGGATGAACACTGAAGCTTTCTTT

V: TRBV10-1
J: TRBJ1-1
size: NA
D: NA
CDR3: CASSEGVNTEAFF
DNA: TGCGCCAGCAGTGAAGGAGTGAACACTGAAGCTTTCTTT

V: TRBV4-1
J: TRBJ2-1
size: once
D: TRBD2
CDR3: CASSRLALTYNEQFF
DNA: TGCGCCAGCAGCCGACTAGCGCTAACCTACAATGAGCAGTTCTTC

V: TRBV11-2
J: TRBJ1-4
size: NA
D: NA
CDR3: CASSLGPWVKLFF
DNA: TGTGCCAGCAGCTTAGGACCCTGGGTAAAACTGTTTTTT

V: TRBV7-2
J: TRBJ2-2
size: NA
D: NA
CDR3: CASSPDGGAAGELFF
DNA: TGTGCCAGCAGCCCCGACGGAGGGGCGGCCGGGGAGCTGTTTTTT

V: TRBV7-3
J: TRBJ2-2
size: NA
D: NA
CDR3: CASSLQSTGELFF
DNA: TGTGCCAGCAGCTTACAGTCCACCGGGGAGCTGTTTTTT

V: TRBV4-1
J: TRBJ2-2
size: once
D: NA
CDR3: CASSLNRGTGELFF
DNA: TGCGCCAGCAGCCTAAACCGGGGTACCGGGGAGCTGTTTTTT

V: TRBV5-1
J: TRBJ2-5
size: NA
D: NA
CDR3: CASSYQETQYF
DNA: TGCGCCAGCAGCTACCAAGAGACCCAGTACTTC

V: TRBV7-2
J: TRBJ2-7
size: NA
D: TRBD2
CDR3: CASSLQREDEQYF
DNA: TGTGCCAGCAGCTTACAGCGGGAGGACGAGCAGTACTTC

V: TRBV9
J: TRBJ2-7
size: NA
D: NA
CDR3: CASSVGSVTYEQYF
DNA: TGTGCCAGCAGCGTAGGGTCAGTAACCTACGAGCAGTACTTC

V: TRBV7-8
J: TRBJ1-5
size: many
D: NA
CDR3: CASSLNRAINSNQPQHF
DNA: TGTGCCAGCAGCTTAAATAGGGCGATTAATAGCAATCAGCCCCAGCATTTT

V: TRBV7-3
J: TRBJ2-1
size: once
D: NA
CDR3: CASSLRLGAALNEQFF
DNA: TGTGCCAGCAGCTTAAGATTGGGGGCTGCTTTGAATGAGCAGTTCTTC

V: TRBV5-1
J: TRBJ1-5
size: NA
D: NA
CDR3: CASSADVNQPQHF
DNA: TGCGCCAGCAGCGCGGACGTAAATCAGCCCCAGCATTTT

V: TRBV6-5
J: TRBJ2-5
size: NA
D: NA
CDR3: CASSSDTYQETQYF
DNA: TGTGCCAGCAGTTCGGACACGTACCAAGAGACCCAGTACTTC

V: TRBV11-2
J: TRBJ2-7
size: NA
D: NA
CDR3: CASSLETGVRYF
DNA: TGTGCCAGCAGCTTAGAAACGGGGGTTCGGTACTTC

V: TRBV28
J: TRBJ1-2
size: NA
D: NA
CDR3: CASSMGGRVYGYTF
DNA: TGTGCCAGCAGCATGGGGGGGCGCGTCTATGGCTACACCTTC

V: TRBV3-1/TRBV3-2
J: TRBJ2-5
size: NA
D: NA
CDR3: CASSHAQGSETQYF
DNA: TGTGCCAGCAGCCATGCACAGGGCTCAGAGACCCAGTACTTC

V: TRBV5-4
J: TRBJ1-1
size: NA
D: TRBD1
CDR3: CASSLGQGATEAFF
DNA: TGTGCCAGCAGCTTGGGACAGGGGGCAACTGAAGCTTTCTTT

V: TRBV24-1
J: TRBJ2-4
size: NA
D: TRBD2
CDR3: CATQEAGGLFLYF
DNA: TGTGCCACCCAGGAAGCGGGAGGCCTATTTTTGTACTTC

V: TRBV2
J: TRBJ2-3
size: once
D: NA
CDR3: CASNFGWAGASTDTQYF
DNA: TGTGCCAGCAATTTTGGATGGGCGGGCGCGAGCACAGATACGCAGTATTTT

V: TRBV5-1
J: TRBJ2-3
size: few
D: TRBD1
CDR3: CASSSLTGSTDTQYF
DNA: TGCGCCAGCAGCTCGCTGACAGGGAGCACAGATACGCAGTATTTT

V: TRBV5-4
J: TRBJ2-1
size: NA
D: NA
CDR3: CASSLGVEPYNEQFF
DNA: TGTGCCAGCAGCTTGGGGGTTGAACCCTACAATGAGCAGTTCTTC

V: TRBV6-4
J: TRBJ2-5
size: NA
D: TRBD1
CDR3: CASSPSGTGGQETQYF
DNA: TGTGCCAGCAGTCCCTCCGGGACAGGGGGGCAAGAGACCCAGTACTTC

V: TRBV7-9
J: TRBJ1-3
size: NA
D: NA
CDR3: CASNTLGGAGNTIYF
DNA: TGTGCCAGCAATACCCTCGGGGGAGCTGGAAACACCATATATTTT

V: TRBV28
J: TRBJ1-1
size: NA
D: NA
CDR3: CASGAGAMNTEAFF
DNA: TGTGCCAGCGGGGCCGGGGCGATGAACACTGAAGCTTTCTTT

V: TRBV10-3
J: TRBJ2-1
size: NA
D: TRBD1
CDR3: CAISQGQGAGDEQFF
DNA: TGTGCCATCAGCCAGGGACAGGGGGCAGGGGATGAGCAGTTCTTC

V: TRBV9
J: TRBJ1-2
size: NA
D: NA
CDR3: CASSVGISLYGYTF
DNA: TGTGCCAGCAGCGTAGGCATCTCCCTCTATGGCTACACCTTC